This TCR beta chain stems from a study of T-cell reconstitution after alpha-beta-depleted transplantation in children. This clonotype has just a few counts. CDR1 is SGDLS and CDR2 is YYNGEE in the germline V gene. This CDR3 is 13 amino acids long. The V and J ends lost 0 bases and 6 bases respectively, with 10 bases between them. A library of TCRbeta sequences, prepared with unique molecular identifiers, was generated. TCRdb reprocessed the PCR reads via MiXCR and lists one record per CDR3 protein. The sample consists of some 490,000 distinct CDR3 sequences, about 12% of them appearing once. This specimen consisted of PBMCs from the stem cell graft donor, obtained from the stem cell graft. This clonotype originated in a human donor who donated a stem cell graft to a child with combined immunodeficiency. V and J are TRBV9 and TRBJ2-7; D may be TRBD2 (6 bases). In nucleotides, the CDR3 is TGTGCCAGCAGCGTAGTCGGGGGAGGCGAGCAGTACTTC. Protein sequence: CASSVVGGGEQYF.